This T cell receptor beta chain stems from a study of blood T cells in healthy people across ages. Findings of the study overall: Per million T cells, the diversity of TCR beta decreased roughly linearly as age advanced. Strong correlation existed between TCR beta diversity and naive T cell percentage. It was the long-lived donors that had more naive CD4+ cells and higher diversity than aged donors.

Worth noting for this clonotype: Its antigen is not known.

Germline CDR1 reads LGHNA; CDR2 reads YSLEER. The CDR3 contains 16 residues. Trimming cost V 3 bases and J 5 bases; bases outside gene matches: 6. Together with a sample-barcoded 5' primer, a J-beta primer mix was included in a second PCR lasting about 6 to 12 cycles. A single record per CDR3 protein comes from TCRdb applying MiXCR to the 5' RACE reads. The repertoire holds some 730,000 distinct CDR3 sequences, with about 20% as singletons. The sequence came from a man aged 65 to 79 in good health. The chain couples TRBV4-3 to TRBJ2-3, with TRBD2 matching over 12 bases. The specimen sequenced was blood. This CDR3 is CASSQSSGRVGDTQYF. The CDR3 nucleotides are TGCGCCAGCAGCCAGTCTAGCGGGAGGGTCGGAGATACGCAGTATTTT.